Listed below are T cell receptor beta chains from one sample, sequenced in a study of cytomegalovirus exposure and HLA in healthy donors. Profiling relied on immunoSEQ multiplex PCR, and the TCRdb table lists in-frame clones only, not all of them. The sample lists about 55,000 clones; roughly 74% were seen once. Sequencing was performed on PBMCs. These TCRs come from a female donor in good health and CMV-seronegative. Both conserved end residues are part of each CDR3. D genes are given only for firm matches. Some rows mark clone size as missing; the rest say once, few, many or name a class of expanded clone.

j_call: TRBJ2-3
clone_size: NA
d_call: TRBD1
v_call: TRBV7-9
cdr3_aa: CASSLDRDTQYF
cdr3_nt: TGTGCCAGCAGCCTCGACAGGGACACGCAGTATTTT

j_call: TRBJ1-1
clone_size: NA
d_call: NA
v_call: TRBV27
cdr3_aa: CASTLTLGDTEAFF
cdr3_nt: TGTGCCAGCACCTTAACCCTCGGGGACACTGAAGCTTTCTTT

j_call: TRBJ2-5
clone_size: NA
d_call: TRBD2
v_call: TRBV6-1
cdr3_aa: CASSQTSGGAQTQYF
cdr3_nt: TGTGCCAGCAGTCAGACTAGCGGGGGGGCGCAGACCCAGTACTTC

j_call: TRBJ1-1
clone_size: NA
d_call: NA
v_call: TRBV7-3
cdr3_aa: CSSSQQVNTEAFF
cdr3_nt: TGTTCCAGCAGCCAGCAGGTGAACACTGAAGCTTTCTTT

j_call: TRBJ1-2
clone_size: NA
d_call: NA
v_call: TRBV2
cdr3_aa: CASSAGDRGYTF
cdr3_nt: TGTGCCAGCAGTGCGGGGGATCGGGGCTACACCTTC

j_call: TRBJ2-7
clone_size: NA
d_call: NA
v_call: TRBV27
cdr3_aa: CASRLGLEQYF
cdr3_nt: TGTGCCAGCAGGTTGGGACTCGAGCAGTACTTC

j_call: TRBJ1-1
clone_size: NA
d_call: NA
v_call: TRBV5-5
cdr3_aa: CASSFQVALEAFF
cdr3_nt: TGTGCCAGCAGCTTTCAAGTGGCCCTTGAAGCTTTCTTT

j_call: TRBJ2-5
clone_size: NA
d_call: TRBD2
v_call: TRBV18
cdr3_aa: CASSPRSGGASVETQYF
cdr3_nt: TGTGCCAGCTCACCACGAAGCGGGGGGGCCTCTGTAGAGACCCAGTACTTC

j_call: TRBJ2-2
clone_size: NA
d_call: NA
v_call: TRBV6-5
cdr3_aa: CASSQDTGELFF
cdr3_nt: TGTGCCAGCAGTCAGGACACCGGGGAGCTGTTTTTT

j_call: TRBJ1-2
clone_size: NA
d_call: NA
v_call: TRBV2
cdr3_aa: CASSGQKTLNYGYTF
cdr3_nt: TGTGCCAGCAGTGGACAGAAGACCTTAAACTATGGCTACACCTTC

j_call: TRBJ2-4
clone_size: once
d_call: NA
v_call: TRBV2
cdr3_aa: CASSHPGLGENIQYF
cdr3_nt: TGTGCCAGCAGTCACCCGGGACTGGGCGAAAACATTCAGTACTTC

j_call: TRBJ1-1
clone_size: once
d_call: NA
v_call: TRBV5-4
cdr3_aa: CASSPPGTLNTEAFF
cdr3_nt: TGTGCCAGCAGCCCCCCGGGGACATTGAACACTGAAGCTTTCTTT

j_call: TRBJ2-5
clone_size: few
d_call: TRBD2
v_call: TRBV4-3
cdr3_aa: CASSQGATSGETQYF
cdr3_nt: TGCGCCAGCAGCCAGGGGGCGACTAGCGGAGAGACCCAGTACTTC

j_call: TRBJ1-2
clone_size: NA
d_call: NA
v_call: TRBV18
cdr3_aa: CASSPGKNYGYTF
cdr3_nt: TGTGCCAGCTCACCAGGCAAGAACTATGGCTACACCTTC

j_call: TRBJ2-5
clone_size: NA
d_call: TRBD2
v_call: TRBV9
cdr3_aa: CASSVMGGGAGETQYF
cdr3_nt: TGTGCCAGCAGCGTAATGGGCGGGGGGGCCGGAGAGACCCAGTACTTC

j_call: TRBJ1-1
clone_size: NA
d_call: NA
v_call: TRBV7-9
cdr3_aa: CASSTGGSTGSLAAFF
cdr3_nt: TGTGCCAGCAGCACTGGAGGCTCCACAGGGTCTTTGGCAGCTTTCTTT

j_call: TRBJ1-2
clone_size: NA
d_call: NA
v_call: TRBV6-5
cdr3_aa: CASSYSSVLNYGYTF
cdr3_nt: TGTGCCAGCAGTTACTCATCCGTTCTTAACTATGGCTACACCTTC

j_call: TRBJ1-2
clone_size: NA
d_call: NA
v_call: TRBV21-1
cdr3_aa: CASWGSQGPLRGYTF
cdr3_nt: TGTGCCAGCTGGGGGTCACAGGGCCCTTTGAGGGGCTACACCTTC

j_call: TRBJ1-4
clone_size: NA
d_call: NA
v_call: TRBV4-3
cdr3_aa: CASSQDLGRATNEKLFF
cdr3_nt: TGCGCCAGCAGCCAAGATCTCGGGAGGGCAACTAATGAAAAACTGTTTTTT

j_call: TRBJ1-5
clone_size: NA
d_call: NA
v_call: TRBV29-1
cdr3_aa: CSVDSGVGQPQHF
cdr3_nt: TGCAGCGTTGACTCGGGAGTAGGTCAGCCCCAGCATTTT

j_call: TRBJ2-2
clone_size: NA
d_call: NA
v_call: TRBV9
cdr3_aa: CASSGKLLGELFF
cdr3_nt: TGTGCCAGCAGCGGTAAGCTGCTCGGGGAGCTGTTTTTT

j_call: TRBJ2-5
clone_size: NA
d_call: NA
v_call: TRBV5-1
cdr3_aa: CASSLAAGWETQYF
cdr3_nt: TGCGCCAGCAGCTTGGCCGCAGGGTGGGAGACCCAGTACTTC

j_call: TRBJ1-5
clone_size: NA
d_call: NA
v_call: TRBV25-1
cdr3_aa: CASSEFPGQSKANQPQHF
cdr3_nt: TGTGCCAGCAGTGAATTCCCAGGACAGTCAAAGGCAAATCAGCCCCAGCATTTT

j_call: TRBJ1-2
clone_size: NA
d_call: TRBD1
v_call: TRBV2
cdr3_aa: CASSRTGANYGYTF
cdr3_nt: TGTGCCAGCAGTCGGACAGGGGCTAACTATGGCTACACCTTC

j_call: TRBJ1-5
clone_size: NA
d_call: TRBD1
v_call: TRBV18
cdr3_aa: CASSPWAVGQGGNQPQHF
cdr3_nt: TGTGCCAGCTCACCGTGGGCGGTAGGACAGGGGGGGAATCAGCCCCAGCATTTT

j_call: TRBJ2-2
clone_size: NA
d_call: NA
v_call: TRBV7-7
cdr3_aa: CASSRGHQGGELFF
cdr3_nt: TGTGCTAGCAGCAGGGGACATCAGGGCGGGGAGCTGTTTTTT

j_call: TRBJ2-2
clone_size: NA
d_call: TRBD1
v_call: TRBV9
cdr3_aa: CASSVEDRGSGELFF
cdr3_nt: TGTGCCAGCAGCGTAGAAGACAGGGGGAGCGGGGAGCTGTTTTTT

j_call: TRBJ1-1
clone_size: NA
d_call: TRBD1
v_call: TRBV18
cdr3_aa: CASCPGQGFSEAFF
cdr3_nt: TGTGCCAGCTGCCCGGGACAGGGGTTCAGTGAAGCTTTCTTT

j_call: TRBJ1-4
clone_size: NA
d_call: NA
v_call: TRBV5-6
cdr3_aa: CASSLLQTTNEKLFF
cdr3_nt: TGTGCCAGCAGCCTCTTACAGACAACTAATGAAAAACTGTTTTTT

j_call: TRBJ1-2
clone_size: NA
d_call: TRBD1
v_call: TRBV9
cdr3_aa: CASSGGQGDNGYTF
cdr3_nt: TGTGCCAGCAGCGGAGGACAGGGGGACAATGGCTACACCTTC

j_call: TRBJ1-3
clone_size: NA
d_call: NA
v_call: TRBV18
cdr3_aa: CASSLRQEVNTIYF
cdr3_nt: TGTGCCAGCTCACTACGACAGGAGGTCAACACCATATATTTT

j_call: TRBJ1-4
clone_size: once
d_call: NA
v_call: TRBV15
cdr3_aa: CATSRDHRTGLSNEKLFF
cdr3_nt: TGTGCCACCAGCAGAGACCACCGGACGGGACTCTCTAATGAAAAACTGTTTTTT

j_call: TRBJ1-5
clone_size: NA
d_call: TRBD1
v_call: TRBV28
cdr3_aa: CASSPQGVGNQPQHF
cdr3_nt: TGTGCCAGCAGCCCTCAGGGGGTTGGCAATCAGCCCCAGCATTTT

j_call: TRBJ1-2
clone_size: once
d_call: NA
v_call: TRBV7-2
cdr3_aa: CASSLARGGNYGYTF
cdr3_nt: TGTGCCAGCAGCTTAGCAAGGGGGGGGAACTATGGCTACACCTTC

j_call: TRBJ2-3
clone_size: NA
d_call: NA
v_call: TRBV7-9
cdr3_aa: CASSLDWGVDTQYF
cdr3_nt: TGTGCCAGCAGCTTGGACTGGGGGGTAGATACGCAGTATTTT

j_call: TRBJ1-5
clone_size: once
d_call: NA
v_call: TRBV5-6
cdr3_aa: CASSEQQGRYSNQPQHF
cdr3_nt: TGTGCCAGCAGCGAACAACAGGGTCGATATAGCAATCAGCCCCAGCATTTT

j_call: TRBJ1-6
clone_size: NA
d_call: NA
v_call: TRBV5-4
cdr3_aa: CASSRQSYYNSPLHF
cdr3_nt: TGTGCCAGCAGCCGACAGTCGTACTATAATTCACCCCTCCACTTT

j_call: TRBJ1-2
clone_size: NA
d_call: TRBD1
v_call: TRBV27
cdr3_aa: CASSRGLTPFYGYTF
cdr3_nt: TGTGCCAGCAGCAGGGGGCTTACGCCGTTCTATGGCTACACCTTC

j_call: TRBJ2-1
clone_size: NA
d_call: TRBD2
v_call: TRBV4-1
cdr3_aa: CASTVSRGTYNEQFF
cdr3_nt: TGCGCCAGCACCGTCTCGCGGGGGACCTACAATGAGCAGTTCTTC

j_call: TRBJ2-7
clone_size: few
d_call: TRBD2
v_call: TRBV2
cdr3_aa: CASVAAGGWDEQYF
cdr3_nt: TGTGCCAGCGTCGCAGCGGGGGGGTGGGACGAGCAGTACTTC

j_call: TRBJ1-5
clone_size: NA
d_call: NA
v_call: TRBV5-1
cdr3_aa: CASSLGGGKRRQPQHF
cdr3_nt: TGCGCCAGCAGCTTAGGGGGGGGCAAACGTCGACAGCCCCAGCATTTT

j_call: TRBJ2-1
clone_size: NA
d_call: NA
v_call: TRBV7-8
cdr3_aa: CASSLLPLGTTYNEQFF
cdr3_nt: TGTGCCAGCAGCTTATTACCATTGGGGACAACCTACAATGAGCAGTTCTTC

j_call: TRBJ2-7
clone_size: few
d_call: NA
v_call: TRBV7-7
cdr3_aa: CASSSTGGAQYF
cdr3_nt: TGTGCTAGCAGCTCCACTGGGGGGGCGCAGTACTTC

j_call: TRBJ1-3
clone_size: NA
d_call: TRBD1
v_call: TRBV4-2
cdr3_aa: CASSQDGRDRGFRNTIYF
cdr3_nt: TGTGCCAGCAGCCAAGATGGAAGGGACAGGGGATTCAGAAACACCATATATTTT

j_call: TRBJ2-1
clone_size: NA
d_call: TRBD1
v_call: TRBV2
cdr3_aa: CASSVDRGKVSEQFF
cdr3_nt: TGTGCCAGCAGCGTGGACAGGGGGAAGGTGAGTGAGCAGTTCTTC

j_call: TRBJ1-6
clone_size: few
d_call: NA
v_call: TRBV6-5
cdr3_aa: CASSYLQVSSPLHF
cdr3_nt: TGTGCCAGCAGTTACTTGCAGGTATCTTCACCCCTCCACTTT

j_call: TRBJ1-3
clone_size: once
d_call: NA
v_call: TRBV5-6
cdr3_aa: CASSLGGEFSGNTIYF
cdr3_nt: TGTGCCAGCAGCTTGGGGGGAGAGTTCTCTGGAAACACCATATATTTT

j_call: TRBJ2-7
clone_size: NA
d_call: NA
v_call: TRBV11-2
cdr3_aa: CASSSLRSDYEQYF
cdr3_nt: TGTGCCAGCAGCTCCCTGCGTAGCGACTACGAGCAGTACTTC

j_call: TRBJ2-7
clone_size: NA
d_call: TRBD1
v_call: TRBV7-9
cdr3_aa: CASSSTTGLWAYEQYF
cdr3_nt: TGTGCCAGCAGCTCCACGACAGGGCTATGGGCCTACGAGCAGTACTTC

j_call: TRBJ1-5
clone_size: NA
d_call: NA
v_call: TRBV4-2
cdr3_aa: CASSQVMGEGQPQHF
cdr3_nt: TGTGCCAGCAGCCAAGTGATGGGGGAGGGTCAGCCCCAGCATTTT

j_call: TRBJ2-1
clone_size: NA
d_call: NA
v_call: TRBV7-9
cdr3_aa: CASSSLLFEQFF
cdr3_nt: TGTGCCAGCAGCTCATTACTATTTGAGCAGTTCTTC

j_call: TRBJ1-6
clone_size: NA
d_call: TRBD1
v_call: TRBV7-9
cdr3_aa: CASSDRGYNSPLHF
cdr3_nt: TGTGCCAGCAGCGACAGGGGGTATAATTCACCCCTCCACTTT

j_call: TRBJ2-1
clone_size: NA
d_call: TRBD2
v_call: TRBV19
cdr3_aa: CASNSGGNYNEQFF
cdr3_nt: TGTGCCAGTAACAGCGGGGGGAATTACAATGAGCAGTTCTTC

j_call: TRBJ1-1
clone_size: NA
d_call: NA
v_call: TRBV10-3
cdr3_aa: CAISEWGRNTEAFF
cdr3_nt: TGTGCCATCAGTGAATGGGGCCGGAACACTGAAGCTTTCTTT

j_call: TRBJ1-2
clone_size: NA
d_call: NA
v_call: TRBV7-9
cdr3_aa: CASSLETFRGYTF
cdr3_nt: TGTGCCAGCAGCTTAGAGACTTTTCGGGGCTACACCTTC

j_call: TRBJ1-5
clone_size: once
d_call: NA
v_call: TRBV7-2
cdr3_aa: CASSPRSSNQPQHF
cdr3_nt: TGTGCCAGCAGCCCGAGGAGTAGCAATCAGCCCCAGCATTTT

j_call: TRBJ1-1
clone_size: once
d_call: NA
v_call: TRBV25-1
cdr3_aa: CASSERTAEAFF
cdr3_nt: TGTGCCAGCAGTGAACGGACAGCTGAAGCTTTCTTT

j_call: TRBJ2-7
clone_size: NA
d_call: TRBD1
v_call: TRBV13
cdr3_aa: CASSLSGQIHEQYF
cdr3_nt: TGTGCCAGCAGCCTCTCGGGACAGATCCACGAGCAGTACTTC